The entry below describes one T cell receptor beta chain. Its antigen is undetermined. Other DNA variants within this sample encode the same CDR3. Purity (above 95%) was reached by all sorted populations. There are 12 residues in the CDR3. V lost 3 bases, J lost 2 bases, and 5 bases lay in between. CDR1 is SEHNR and CDR2 is FQNEAQ in the germline V gene (reference sequence). This sample was included in a study of beta chain features in type 1 diabetes. About the research overall: Cell yields, gender and age were comparable in patients and healthy donors.

Study conclusions and caveats: Researchers report that Type 1 diabetes patients had moderately but significantly shorter TCRB CDR3s across all four CD4+ subsets.

Every isolated RNA sample was fully reverse transcribed, so sequencing captured expressed TCRB transcripts. About 3.57 million reads were obtained on average from naive, central memory and regulatory T cell samples. The repertoire was sequenced with immunoSEQ multiplex PCR; TCRdb's copy has only in-frame clones and lacks some. The sample shows more than 550,000 clones, 11% to 15% of them seen only once. This clonotype originated in a man aged 18 to 29 with type 1 diabetes. This chain uses TRBV7-9 with TRBJ2-7; TRBD2 might be the D (5 bases). The sequenced sample was naive CD4+ T cells from blood. In DNA, the CDR3 is TGTGCCAGCAGCTTTAGCGCCTACGAGCAGTACTTC. Translating it yields CASSFSAYEQYF.